The sequence of this T cell receptor (beta chain) was determined in a study of cytomegalovirus exposure and HLA in healthy donors. A few counts support this clone. Its antigen remains unidentified. This PCR relied on a set of 60 Vbeta primers and 13 Jbeta primers. Libraries were prepared by immunoSEQ multiplex PCR; TCRdb keeps only in-frame clonotypes and omits some of them. This sample has about 97,000 clones, with 77% found just once. V lost 4 bases to trimming and J lost 4 bases; unmatched junction nucleotides: 6. Germline CDR1 is GTSNPN and CDR2 is SVGIG (reference sequence). The CDR3 runs to 15 residues. Overall study findings and caveats: Diagnosis of cytomegalovirus status made by the classifier reportedly showed high specificity and sensitivity.

Sequenced material: PBMCs. The rearrangement uses TRBV30 and TRBJ2-2; 10 bases line up with TRBD1. The TCR was taken from a male donor in good health and CMV-seropositive. This chain's CDR3 is CAWTRTGGITGELFF. The CDR3 DNA is TGTGCCTGGACCCGGACAGGGGGTATCACCGGGGAGCTGTTTTTT.